The source of this T cell receptor (beta chain) is a study of blood T cell repertoires in COVID-19. Assay: immunoSEQ multiplex PCR; the TCRdb copy retains only in-frame clones and omits some. The table has about 440,000 clones, 70% to 90% seen once; the top ten hold roughly an eighth. V shed 3 bases, J shed 3 bases, and the junction held 5 bases outside the gene matches. CDR1 and CDR2 (germline): KGHSH, LQKENI. CDR3 length: 16 residues. The receptor comes from a woman aged 50 to 65 with COVID-19, enrolled during active disease. The chain recombines TRBV18 with TRBJ1-1; 12 bases match TRBD1. The sample comprised peripheral blood. The CDR3, as DNA: TGTGCCAGCTCACCCCCGGGACAGGGGGCTTACACTGAAGCTTTCTTT. Translation gives CASSPPGQGAYTEAFF.